These T cell receptor beta chains were read from a single sample in a study of CD8 T cells in Susac syndrome. TCRdb redid the calling of the immunoSEQ multiplex PCR reads with MiXCR, one entry per CDR3 protein. The sample lists approximately 150,000 distinct CDR3 sequences, about 94% occurring once. Sequencing was performed on CD4+ T cells from PBMCs. The receptors derive from a human donor with Susac syndrome. Both conserved end residues are part of each CDR3. A D gene is named only where the DNA matches it firmly. Clone sizes are given selectively: once, few, many, or a class where the clone is expanded.

J,size,D,V,CDR3,DNA
TRBJ1-2,NA,NA,TRBV27,CASSPSIARGRTGYTF,TGTGCCAGCAGTCCCTCGATAGCACGCGGGCGTACAGGATACACCTTC
TRBJ1-1,NA,NA,TRBV2,CASRNENTEAFF,TGTGCCAGCAGGAATGAAAACACTGAAGCTTTCTTT
TRBJ2-1,NA,TRBD2,TRBV20-1,CSASGTRGWNEQFF,TGCAGTGCTAGTGGGACTAGAGGGTGGAATGAGCAGTTCTTC
TRBJ2-7,once,TRBD2,TRBV4-1,CASSQAGTSGPYEQYF,TGCGCCAGCAGCCAAGCTGGGACTAGCGGGCCCTACGAGCAGTACTTC
TRBJ1-2,NA,NA,TRBV12-5,CASFGGLRYTF,TGTGCTAGTTTTGGAGGGCTTCGCTACACCTTC
TRBJ2-3,NA,NA,TRBV6-5,CASSYGLSGDTQYF,TGTGCCAGCAGTTATGGACTTTCGGGAGATACGCAGTATTTT
TRBJ2-3,NA,NA,TRBV6-5,CASSHSGISTDTQYF,TGTGCCAGCAGTCATAGTGGCATCAGCACAGATACGCAGTATTTT
TRBJ2-7,NA,NA,TRBV29-1,CSVEDPGVNEQYF,TGCAGCGTTGAAGATCCGGGGGTGAACGAGCAGTACTTC
TRBJ2-3,NA,TRBD2,TRBV15,CATSRPGTSGSTDTQYF,TGTGCCACCAGCAGACCCGGGACTAGCGGGAGCACAGATACGCAGTATTTT
TRBJ1-3,NA,TRBD1,TRBV11-2,CASSRTGGAYSGNTIYF,TGTGCCAGCAGCCGGACAGGGGGAGCCTACTCTGGAAACACCATATATTTT
TRBJ1-1,NA,NA,TRBV6-5,CASKTLNSEAFF,TGTGCCAGCAAGACCCTAAACTCTGAAGCTTTCTTT
TRBJ2-4,once,NA,TRBV3-1,CASSQESPIAKNIQYF,TGTGCCAGCAGCCAAGAATCCCCGATAGCCAAAAACATTCAGTACTTC
TRBJ1-2,few,NA,TRBV15,CATSTSESGYTF,TGTGCCACCAGCACGTCTGAGTCTGGCTACACCTTC
TRBJ2-1,NA,NA,TRBV9,CASSVAYNEQFF,TGTGCCAGCAGCGTAGCTTACAATGAGCAGTTCTTC
TRBJ2-7,NA,NA,TRBV7-9,CASSLGVGTYEQYF,TGTGCCAGCAGCTTAGGTGTGGGAACCTACGAGCAGTACTTC
TRBJ1-1,NA,NA,TRBV2,CASRVTGTNTEAFF,TGTGCCAGCAGGGTAACAGGGACGAACACTGAAGCTTTCTTT
TRBJ2-7,NA,TRBD1,TRBV20-1,CSARTGETYEQYF,TGCAGTGCACGGACAGGGGAAACCTACGAGCAGTACTTC
TRBJ2-1,NA,NA,TRBV25-1,CASSDGLSNEQFF,TGTGCCAGCAGTGATGGGCTTAGCAATGAGCAGTTCTTC
TRBJ2-1,NA,NA,TRBV5-4,CASSGATYNEQFF,TGTGCCAGCAGCGGGGCGACTTACAATGAGCAGTTCTTC
TRBJ2-7,once,NA,TRBV2,CASSENSGTGTSYEQYF,TGTGCCAGCAGTGAAAATAGCGGAACAGGGACATCCTACGAGCAGTACTTC
TRBJ1-1,NA,NA,TRBV20-1,CSAREPNRSGSLF,TGCAGTGCTAGAGAACCCAATCGATCGGGGAGTTTGTTT
TRBJ1-1,NA,NA,TRBV5-1,CASSRDTLNTEAFF,TGCGCCAGCAGCCGGGACACCCTGAACACTGAAGCTTTCTTT
TRBJ2-5,NA,NA,TRBV29-1,CSVEPGKETQYF,TGCAGCGTTGAGCCCGGGAAGGAGACCCAGTACTTC
TRBJ1-6,NA,TRBD1,TRBV7-9,CASSRGTGKATLHF,TGTGCCAGCAGCCGCGGGACAGGCAAAGCGACCCTCCACTTT
TRBJ2-7,NA,TRBD1,TRBV11-2,CASSLAGGTGVYEQYF,TGTGCCAGCAGCTTAGCCGGTGGGACAGGGGTCTACGAGCAGTACTTC
TRBJ1-2,NA,NA,TRBV11-2,CASSFTRGGTNYGYTF,TGTGCCAGCAGCTTTACGAGAGGAGGGACCAACTATGGCTACACCTTC
TRBJ1-1,NA,NA,TRBV20-1,CSARQQLNTEAFF,TGCAGTGCTAGACAGCAATTGAACACTGAAGCTTTCTTT